The present entry profiles one T cell receptor (beta chain) with its context. Antigen unknown. This record belongs to a study of T cell responses to AZD1222 COVID-19 vaccine. Study-wide points: Just 5 to 7 AZD1222 recipients were seropositive at baseline. None of the repertoires were sampled until the peak T cell response had passed.

Repertoires were generated with immunoSEQ multiplex PCR, while TCRdb's copy carries only in-frame clones and drops some. Of 95,000 to 150,000 clones in the sample, 85% to 90% are singletons; the top ten hold roughly 8.4%. Per germline, CDR1 KGHSH and CDR2 LQKENI. The CDR3 runs to 17 residues. The J segment lost 2 bases and the V segment lost 4 bases, leaving 9 bases of the junction unmatched. The V call is TRBV18, the J call TRBJ2-2; 8 bases align to TRBD1. This TCR was sampled from an adult in good health. Source: peripheral blood, taken on day 0 of AZD1222 vaccination. CDR3 DNA: TGTGCCAGCTCACACGGGAAGACAGGGGTCAACACCGGGGAGCTGTTTTTT. Translating it yields CASSHGKTGVNTGELFF.